The 25 T cell receptor beta chains below were found in one sample sequenced in a study of cytomegalovirus exposure and HLA in healthy donors. Primers for the PCR totalled 60 Vbeta and 13 Jbeta. Only in-frame clones appear in the TCRdb table, and some are missing; sequencing was by immunoSEQ multiplex PCR. Of some 110,000 clones in the sample, over 70% were seen once. Sequenced: PBMCs. The receptors here all came from a male donor in good health and CMV-seronegative.

The chain joins TRBV29-1 to TRBJ2-5; the match to TRBD2 covers 7 bases. The CDR3 spans 12 residues. J lost 5 bases, V lost 7 bases, and 7 bases had no gene match. Germline lookup yields CDR1 SQVTM and CDR2 ANQGSEA. CDR3 nucleotide sequence: TGCAGCGCCCGAGCGGGGCGGGAGACCCAGTACTTC. Amino acid sequence: CSARAGRETQYF.

The table lists this clone with a few counts. The chain links TRBV28 to TRBJ1-5; D is perhaps TRBD1 (5 bases). The V end was cut by 5 bases, the J end by 6 bases, with 17 bases between. The CDR3 spans 15 residues. Germline CDR1 is MDHEN and CDR2 is SYDVKM. CDR3 amino acids: CASSPVQGGSQPQHF. The CDR3 bases are TGTGCCAGCAGTCCCGTCCAGGGAGGCAGTCAGCCCCAGCATTTT.

This chain joins TRBV4-1 and TRBJ1-2; D is unclear. V lost 1 base and J 7 bases, leaving 7 bases between the germline ends. The length of the CDR3 is 12 residues. Germline CDR1 and CDR2: MGHRA and YSYEKL. The CDR3 DNA is TGCGCCAGCAGCCAAGTTCGGGGTGGCTACACCTTC. This gives the protein CASSQVRGGYTF.

The genes are TRBV2 and TRBJ2-7; 9 bases fit TRBD1. The CDR3 is 14 residues long. Germline V CDR1 and CDR2: SNHLY, FYNNEI. V shed 4 bases and J 0 bases; nucleotides not matched to a gene: 1. The CDR3 DNA sequence: TGTGCCAGCAGTGGGGACAGGGCCTCCTACGAGCAGTACTTC. It translates to CASSGDRASYEQYF.

Points on this clone: Different DNA sequences within this sample yield the same CDR3. The chain couples TRBV5-6 to TRBJ2-3, with a weak D call TRBD1 (5 bases). The V and J ends lost 0 bases and 0 bases respectively, with 11 bases between them. The V gene's germline CDR1 is SGHDT and CDR2 YYEEEE. The CDR3 has 16 amino acids. CDR3 in amino acids: CASSLDRNPSTDTQYF. CDR3 nucleotide sequence: TGTGCCAGCAGCTTGGACAGGAACCCTAGCACAGATACGCAGTATTTT.

This clone turned up a few times. The chain recombines TRBV7-2 with TRBJ2-1; TRBD1 might be the D (6 bases). V shed 2 bases and J shed 3 bases, with 17 bases lying between them. The germline V gene has CDR1 SGHTA and CDR2 FQGNSA. The CDR3 is made up of 17 amino acids. As DNA, the CDR3 is TGTGCCAGCAGCTTAATTAGTGCCGGACAGCACTACAATGAGCAGTTCTTC. Protein: CASSLISAGQHYNEQFF.

The chain links TRBV5-1 to TRBJ2-1, with D possibly being TRBD1 (6 bases). Germline loops: CDR1 SGHRS, CDR2 YFSETQ. V lost 0 bases and J lost 6, with 13 bases in between. The CDR3 extends over 15 amino acids. CDR3 residues: CASSLGLGGPNEQFF. The CDR3 nucleotides read TGCGCCAGCAGCTTGGGCTTAGGGGGACCCAATGAGCAGTTCTTC.

CDR3: CASSLLASGTYEQYF. CDR3 nucleotide sequence: TGTGCCAGCAGCTTACTGGCTAGCGGTACCTACGAGCAGTACTTC. V usage is TRBV7-6 and J usage is TRBJ2-7, with 7 positions matching TRBD2. Germline V gives CDR1 SGHVS, CDR2 FNYEAQ. There are 15 residues in the CDR3. V shed 2 bases, J shed 2 bases, and the junction held 6 bases outside the gene matches.

A few counts support this clone. The rearrangement links TRBV28 to TRBJ2-7; 12 bases are a match to TRBD1. Per the germline V gene, CDR1 is MDHEN and CDR2 is SYDVKM. The length of the CDR3 is 16 residues. J lost 4 bases, V lost 10 bases, and 14 bases had no gene match. This CDR3 reads CATRRSTGQGAYEQYF. The CDR3, as DNA: TGTGCCACCAGGAGATCGACGGGACAGGGGGCTTACGAGCAGTACTTC.

This clone occurred a few times. This chain joins TRBV7-2 and TRBJ2-3; D may be TRBD2 (6 bases). The CDR3 has 15 residues. Trimming took 3 bases from V and 2 from J, leaving 12 bases between them. Germline lookup yields CDR1 SGHTA and CDR2 FQGNSA. The CDR3 region is CASSFGGLHTDTQYF. The CDR3 region has the DNA TGTGCCAGCAGCTTCGGGGGACTCCACACAGATACGCAGTATTTT.

The chain carries TRBV9 and TRBJ1-1; D is possibly TRBD1 (6 bases). CDR3 length equals 15 residues. V lost 3 bases, J lost 5 bases, and 17 bases lay in between. The germline gives CDR1 SGDLS, CDR2 YYNGEE. The CDR3: CASSDRGGAGTEAFF. The DNA for the CDR3 is TGTGCCAGCAGCGACCGGGGGGGGGCGGGGACTGAAGCTTTCTTT.

The V call is TRBV19, the J call TRBJ2-5; maybe TRBD1 (6 bases). Between the trimmed V and J ends, which lost 2 bases and 5 bases, there was a span of 9 bases. The CDR3 is 13 amino acids. CDR1 is LNHDA, CDR2 SQIVND, per germline (reference sequence). CDR3 sequence reads: CASSINQGETQYF. In DNA form, the CDR3 reads TGTGCCAGTAGTATAAATCAGGGGGAGACCCAGTACTTC.

In this sample, this clone turned up many times. The V gene is TRBV19, the J gene TRBJ1-2; D remains unclear. Germline V gene sequence: CDR1 LNHDA, CDR2 SQIVND (reference sequence). V lost 4 bases, J lost 1 base, and 4 bases lay in between. The CDR3 covers 12 residues. The CDR3 region is CASSSLNYGYTF. The CDR3 DNA reads TGTGCCAGTAGTAGTCTTAACTATGGCTACACCTTC.

The V and J genes are TRBV13 and TRBJ2-4; 9 bases match TRBD1. The length of the CDR3 is 12 residues. With V trimmed by 5 bases and J by 13 bases, 6 bases remained unmatched. Per germline, CDR1 PRHDT and CDR2 FYEKMQ (reference sequence). The CDR3 DNA sequence: TGTGCCAGCAGCCTCTCCGGACAGGGGCAGTACTTC. Translation: CASSLSGQGQYF.

The chain couples TRBV7-9 to TRBJ2-1, with 11 bases identical to TRBD2. The V gene end was trimmed by 5 bases and the J gene end by 10 bases; junction bases not matched to a gene: 10. Per the germline V gene, CDR1 is SEHNR and CDR2 is FQNEAQ (reference sequence). The CDR3 sequence is 15 residues long. The CDR3 sequence is CASSHGTSGLREQFF. The CDR3 coding sequence is TGTGCCAGCAGCCACGGGACTAGCGGACTCCGGGAGCAGTTCTTC.

This rearrangement joins TRBV27 to TRBJ2-1, with 9 positions matching TRBD2. In germline, CDR1 is MNHEY, CDR2 SMNVEV (reference sequence). The CDR3 covers 14 residues. V trimming: 2 bases; J trimming: 10 bases; junction bases outside the gene matches: 6. The DNA of the CDR3 is TGTGCCAGCAGTTTACTCGGAAGCGGGAGGGAGCAGTTCTTC. Translated: CASSLLGSGREQFF.

J is TRBJ1-2 and V is TRBV25-1; the D gene is possibly TRBD1 (5 bases). The germline V gene has CDR1 MGHDK and CDR2 SYGVNS. V was cut by 4 bases and J by 4 bases, with 7 bases left in between. The CDR3 loop spans 12 amino acids. The CDR3 nucleotides read TGTGCCAGCAGTGTAGGGGTCTATGGCTACACCTTC. Its protein product is CASSVGVYGYTF.

To note about this clone: The junction departs from the called germline gene at one end, perhaps through a read error. The V gene is TRBV4-1, the J gene TRBJ2-6; D uncertain. Per the germline V gene, CDR1 is MGHRA and CDR2 is YSYEKL. CDR3 size: 16 residues. CDR3 amino acids: CASNQVFHNGANVLTF. The CDR3 DNA reads as TGCGCCAGCAACCAAGTGTTTCACAATGGGGCCAACGTCCTGACTTTC.

V usage is TRBV9 and J usage is TRBJ2-1; 14 nucleotides align to TRBD2. J was trimmed by 10 bases and V by 7 bases; bases with no gene match: 7. Germline lookup yields CDR1 SGDLS and CDR2 YYNGEE. The CDR3 extends over 14 amino acids. CDR3 sequence reads: CASQGTSGRREQFF. For the CDR3, the DNA is TGTGCCAGCCAAGGGACTAGCGGGAGACGAGAGCAGTTCTTC.

The rearrangement links TRBV29-1 to TRBJ2-5, with 7 positions matching TRBD1. This CDR3 contains 13 residues. The V gene's germline CDR1 is SQVTM and CDR2 ANQGSEA. V shed 1 base, J shed 2 bases, and the junction held 1 base outside the gene matches. CDR3 bases: TGCAGCGTTGAAGGGGACAGACAAGAGACCCAGTACTTC. Its translation: CSVEGDRQETQYF.

The J gene is TRBJ2-2, the V gene TRBV4-3; D is unclear. The CDR3 is 15 residues long. The V end was cut by 4 bases, the J end by 4 bases, with 13 bases between. CDR1 is LGHNA, CDR2 YSLEER, per germline. The CDR3 coding sequence is TGCGCCAGCAGCCTTTCTGACAAAGGCACCGGGGAGCTGTTTTTT. This encodes CASSLSDKGTGELFF.

The rearrangement joins TRBV5-6 to TRBJ1-2; no clear D. The V and J ends lost 0 bases and 0 bases respectively, with 9 bases between them. Germline CDR1 and CDR2: SGHDT and YYEEEE. This CDR3 is built from 15 residues. In nucleotides, the CDR3 is TGTGCCAGCAGCTTGGCAAGGCTAGCTAACTATGGCTACACCTTC. It encodes CASSLARLANYGYTF.

V usage is TRBV5-1 and J usage is TRBJ2-3; a possible D gene is TRBD2 (5 bases). With 1 base removed from V and 2 bases from J, the gap between germline ends came to 11 bases. Germline CDR1 reads SGHRS; CDR2 reads YFSETQ. The CDR3 contains 15 residues. CDR3 region: CASSLRLANTDTQYF. The DNA of the CDR3 is TGCGCCAGCAGCTTGAGGCTAGCCAACACAGATACGCAGTATTTT.

The chain joins TRBV28 to TRBJ2-5, with TRBD1 as a possible D gene (5 bases). V was pared by 6 bases and J by 5 bases, with 13 bases between. This CDR3 is built from 13 residues. Per the germline V gene, CDR1 is MDHEN and CDR2 is SYDVKM. The CDR3 DNA sequence: TGTGCCAGCAGCCTACAGGTGGCGGAGACCCAGTACTTC. Protein: CASSLQVAETQYF.

This clone was found a few times. The V call is TRBV5-5, the J call TRBJ1-2; 7 bases map to TRBD1. The CDR3 has 14 residues. J was trimmed by 2 bases and V by 4 bases; bases with no gene match: 5. Germline CDR1 is SGHKS and CDR2 is YYEKEE (reference sequence). The CDR3 DNA reads as TGTGCCAGCAGCCGACAGGGTGGAAACTATGGCTACACCTTC. Its translation: CASSRQGGNYGYTF.